The 32 T cell receptor beta chains in this list originate from one sample, sequenced in a study of cytomegalovirus exposure and HLA in healthy donors. The PCR had 60 Vbeta and 13 Jbeta primers. TCRdb keeps only in-frame clones here, not all; method: immunoSEQ multiplex PCR. The sample lists roughly 93,000 clones; over 75% were seen once. Sequenced sample: PBMCs. The receptors here all came from a man aged 25 to 45 in good health and CMV-seronegative.

The chain links TRBV5-1 to TRBJ2-3; TRBD2 agrees at 10 bases. J lost 0 bases, V lost 2 bases, and 6 bases had no gene match. Germline loops: CDR1 SGHRS, CDR2 YFSETQ. The CDR3 loop spans 17 amino acids. The CDR3 nucleotides are TGCGCCAGCAGCTTTGGTAGCGGGGGGAAAAGCACAGATACGCAGTATTTT. This gives the protein CASSFGSGGKSTDTQYF.

The rearrangement links TRBV30 to TRBJ2-7; D is perhaps TRBD1 (6 bases). Looked up from germline, CDR1 is GTSNPN and CDR2 is SVGIG (reference sequence). V lost 0 bases and J lost 0, with 15 bases in between. The CDR3 spans 16 residues. CDR3 DNA: TGTGCCTGGAGTGTACCAGGGGCAGGGAGCTCCTACGAGCAGTACTTC. As protein: CAWSVPGAGSSYEQYF.

This clone was detected only once. The J gene is TRBJ2-5, the V gene TRBV27, with 9 nucleotides matching TRBD1. The CDR3 runs to 12 residues. CDR1 and CDR2 from the germline V gene are MNHEY and SMNVEV (reference sequence). V shed 9 bases, J shed 6 bases, and the junction held 5 bases outside the gene matches. The CDR3 loop reads CASGTGTKTQYF. The CDR3 DNA reads as TGTGCCAGTGGGACAGGGACAAAGACCCAGTACTTC.

The rearrangement uses TRBV5-1 and TRBJ2-2; 9 nucleotides match TRBD1. V gave up 1 base and J gave up 6 bases; unmatched junction bases: 4. The germline V gene has CDR1 SGHRS and CDR2 YFSETQ. This CDR3 contains 15 residues. The CDR3 nucleotides read TGCGCCAGCAGCTTGAGGGACAGGGTCTCCGGGGAGCTGTTTTTT. Translation: CASSLRDRVSGELFF.

The chain couples TRBV28 to TRBJ2-7; TRBD2 aligns across 9 bases. V lost 6 bases to trimming and J lost 0 bases; unmatched junction nucleotides: 3. The CDR3 runs 14 residues. Germline CDR1 and CDR2: MDHEN and SYDVKM. For the CDR3, the DNA is TGTGCCAGCAGAGCGGGGGGCAGCTCCTACGAGCAGTACTTC. It yields the protein CASRAGGSSYEQYF.

The V and J genes are TRBV6-1 and TRBJ1-1; D possibly corresponds to TRBD1 (5 bases). The CDR3 extends over 11 amino acids. V lost 7 bases and J lost 11, with 14 bases in between. The germline V gene encodes CDR1 MNHNS and CDR2 SASEGT. In DNA, the CDR3 is TGTGCCAGCACCCTCGGACATGTGGCTTTCTTT. This translates into CASTLGHVAFF.

The chain joins TRBV27 to TRBJ1-1; unclear D gene. V dropped 5 bases and J dropped 2 bases, with 12 bases sitting between them. Looked up from germline, CDR1 is MNHEY and CDR2 is SMNVEV (reference sequence). The CDR3 length is 14 residues. DNA for the CDR3: TGTGCCAGCAGTCCCCTTTTACACAACACTGAAGCTTTCTTT. This codes for CASSPLLHNTEAFF.

The CDR3 DNA reads as TGTGCCAGCAGCCTTGCTGCTAGCGGGAGTCTGATATACAATGAGCAGTTCTTC. Protein product: CASSLAASGSLIYNEQFF. The chain employs TRBV7-9 and TRBJ2-1, with 10 bases aligning to TRBD2. V lost 5 bases and J lost 4; bases outside the gene matches: 14. This CDR3 is built from 18 residues. The V gene's germline CDR1 is SEHNR and CDR2 FQNEAQ (reference sequence).

The J gene is TRBJ2-1, the V gene TRBV7-9; 12 nucleotides align to TRBD2. CDR3 length: 18 residues. Germline CDR1 and CDR2: SEHNR and FQNEAQ (reference sequence). With V trimmed by 3 bases and J by 8 bases, 14 bases remained unmatched. Here the CDR3 reads CASSFRGASGRAEYEQFF. CDR3 DNA: TGTGCCAGCAGCTTCAGGGGGGCTAGCGGGAGGGCCGAATATGAGCAGTTCTTC.

The V gene is TRBV6-5, the J gene TRBJ2-7; 10 nucleotides align to TRBD1. CDR3 length: 15 amino acids. Germline CDR1 MNHEY, CDR2 SVGAGI. V trimming: 5 bases; J trimming: 3 bases; junction bases outside the gene matches: 7. CDR3 DNA: TGTGCCAGCAGTGTCTCCGGGACAGGGGACTACGAGCAGTACTTC. This sequence encodes CASSVSGTGDYEQYF.

The chain recombines TRBV5-1 with TRBJ2-1, with 7 nucleotides matching TRBD1. From germline, CDR1 is SGHRS and CDR2 YFSETQ. This CDR3 contains 15 residues. Unmatched junction bases numbered 17, after V lost 8 bases and J lost 9 bases. The CDR3 spells CASSAATGDEGEQFF. CDR3 nucleotides: TGCGCCAGTAGCGCCGCAACAGGGGACGAGGGTGAGCAGTTCTTC.

This clone was seen a few times. The V call is TRBV4-2, the J call TRBJ2-3, with TRBD2 matching 9 bases. With V trimmed by 4 bases and J by 0 bases, 5 bases remained unmatched. The germline V gene encodes CDR1 LGHNA and CDR2 YNFKEQ. The CDR3 extends over 16 amino acids. Here the CDR3 reads CASSRGGEPSTDTQYF. CDR3 coding DNA: TGTGCCAGCAGCCGCGGGGGGGAGCCTAGCACAGATACGCAGTATTTT.

This clone was counted once. The V gene is TRBV4-3, the J gene TRBJ1-1, with a tentative D call TRBD1 (5 bases). Per the germline V gene, CDR1 is LGHNA and CDR2 is YSLEER. CDR3 length: 15 amino acids. V shed 3 bases and J shed 4 bases, with 15 bases lying between them. CDR3 protein: CASSQGRRQGTEAFF. Written as DNA, the CDR3 is TGCGCCAGCAGCCAGGGTCGACGGCAGGGCACTGAAGCTTTCTTT.

V is TRBV20-1 and J is TRBJ2-5; D unresolved. V lost 2 bases to trimming and J lost 4 bases, with 5 bases between them. Germline V gene lookup returns CDR1 DFQATT and CDR2 SNEGSKA (reference sequence). CDR3 length equals 11 residues. CDR3 DNA sequence: TGCAGTGCTAGACCAGGAGAGACCCAGTACTTC. This encodes CSARPGETQYF.

The chain joins TRBV27 to TRBJ2-5, with D perhaps TRBD1 (5 bases). The germline V gene encodes CDR1 MNHEY and CDR2 SMNVEV (reference sequence). V lost 2 bases and J 1 base, leaving 14 bases between the germline ends. This CDR3 comprises 16 residues. The chain's CDR3 is CASSLRGQIAQETQYF. CDR3 coding DNA: TGTGCCAGCAGTTTAAGGGGTCAGATTGCCCAAGAGACCCAGTACTTC.

This chain connects TRBV4-1 to TRBJ2-1; 7 nucleotides align to TRBD2. CDR1 and CDR2 from the germline V gene are MGHRA and YSYEKL. V was pared by 0 bases and J by 8 bases, with 7 bases of the junction left unmatched. The CDR3 contains 15 residues. The CDR3 spells CASSQEGSGDDEQFF. In DNA form, the CDR3 reads TGCGCCAGCAGCCAAGAAGGCAGCGGGGACGATGAGCAGTTCTTC.

The gene calls are TRBV10-3 and TRBJ2-7; D possibly corresponds to TRBD1 (6 bases). This CDR3 region has 11 residues. The germline CDR1 and CDR2 sequences are ENHRY and SYGVKD. Trimming removed 6 bases from V and 6 bases from J, with 9 bases in between. The DNA of the CDR3 is TGTGCCATCAGGACAGGCGTCGAGCAGTACTTC. Protein: CAIRTGVEQYF.

The chain couples TRBV2 to TRBJ1-2; 9 nucleotides agree with TRBD1. Germline lookup yields CDR1 SNHLY and CDR2 FYNNEI. The CDR3 is 17 amino acids. Trimming removed 6 bases from V and 0 bases from J; junction bases left unmatched: 11. This CDR3 is CASRLRTGEGTNYGYTF. The CDR3 DNA reads TGTGCCAGCAGGCTACGGACAGGGGAAGGAACTAACTATGGCTACACCTTC. Together with reference TRBV2 and TRBJ1-2, the CDR3 gives the full variable domain: EPEVTQTPSHQVTQMGQEVILRCVPISNHLYFYWYRQILGQKVEFLVSFYNNEISEKSEIFDDQFSVERPDGSNFTLKIRSTKLEDSAMYFCASRLRTGEGTNYGYTFGSGTRLTVV.

A remark on this clone: Germline is not matched at one junction end, which may reflect a read error. Other nucleotide sequences from this sample produce the same CDR3. The chain joins TRBV20-1 to TRBJ2-5; the D is unclear. CDR1 is DFQATT, CDR2 SNEGSKA, per germline (reference sequence). CDR3 length: 11 amino acids. The CDR3 region has the DNA TGCAGTGCAGACAACCAGGAGACCCAGTACTTC. As protein: CSADNQETQYF.

The chain's CDR3 is CASSLRQGAPTEAFF. CDR3 sequence (DNA): TGTGCCAGCAGCCTAAGACAGGGGGCGCCCACTGAAGCTTTCTTT. This sequence joins TRBV9 and TRBJ1-1; 10 bases line up with TRBD1. V was pared by 4 bases and J by 4 bases, with 7 bases of the junction left unmatched. This CDR3 has 15 residues. Germline V CDR1 and CDR2: SGDLS, YYNGEE.

The chain links TRBV27 to TRBJ1-4; the D gene is possibly TRBD1 (5 bases). Germline assignment: CDR1 MNHEY and CDR2 SMNVEV (reference sequence). The CDR3 has 15 amino acids. Trimming removed 4 bases at V and 3 bases at J, with 12 bases between. CDR3 protein: CASSSHQGSNEKLFF. DNA of the CDR3: TGTGCCAGCAGTTCCCACCAGGGATCTAATGAAAAACTGTTTTTT.

This sequence joins TRBV30 and TRBJ2-5; unclear D gene. V gave up 5 bases and J gave up 4 bases, with 14 bases separating them. Germline V lookup: CDR1 GTSNPN, CDR2 SVGIG (reference sequence). The CDR3 length is 13 residues. CDR3 residues: CAWSPPRGETQYF. CDR3 coding DNA: TGTGCCTGGTCTCCCCCGCGAGGAGAGACCCAGTACTTC.

CDR3 DNA sequence: TGCGCCAGCAGCCAAGAGTCGCGGGGGGGCGTGGAGACCCAGTACTTC. This sequence encodes CASSQESRGGVETQYF. The V gene is TRBV4-3, the J gene TRBJ2-5; 9 nucleotides align to TRBD2. The CDR3 is 16 residues long. The junction had 7 bases not matched to a gene; V was cut back by 0 bases and J by 5 bases. Germline lookup yields CDR1 LGHNA and CDR2 YSLEER.

The chain carries TRBV15 and TRBJ1-1, with TRBD1 as a possible D gene (6 bases). V was trimmed by 0 bases and J by 0 bases, leaving 11 bases between them. CDR1 and CDR2 from the germline V gene are LNHNV and YYDKDF (reference sequence). The CDR3 has 16 amino acids. This CDR3 reads CATSRDLDSLNTEAFF. CDR3 DNA sequence: TGTGCCACCAGCAGAGACTTGGACAGTCTGAACACTGAAGCTTTCTTT.

This clone has more than one count but fewer than ten. V usage is TRBV7-9 and J usage is TRBJ2-7; a possible D gene is TRBD2 (6 bases). Germline loops: CDR1 SEHNR, CDR2 FQNEAQ (reference sequence). The ends were cut back, 3 bases at V and 5 bases at J, with 14 bases in the middle. The CDR3 contains 14 residues. The CDR3 is CASSFDGSTHEQYF. Here the CDR3 DNA reads TGTGCCAGCAGCTTTGACGGGAGCACCCACGAGCAGTACTTC.

The rearrangement uses TRBV4-1 and TRBJ1-2; D is undetermined. The germline gives CDR1 MGHRA, CDR2 YSYEKL. V shed 0 bases and J shed 7 bases, with 12 bases lying between them. CDR3 length: 14 residues. CDR3 amino acids: CASSQDRVSGGYTF. The CDR3 DNA reads TGCGCCAGCAGCCAAGATCGGGTTTCTGGTGGCTACACCTTC.

The gene calls are TRBV5-8 and TRBJ2-1; D unresolved. Germline V gives CDR1 SGHTS, CDR2 YDEGEE. Trimming stripped 2 bases from V and 2 bases from J, with 5 bases between. There are 13 residues in the CDR3. CDR3 amino acids: CASSLLAYNEQFF. Written as DNA, the CDR3 is TGTGCCAGCAGCTTACTGGCCTACAATGAGCAGTTCTTC.

The table lists this clone with a few counts. The gene calls are TRBV6-1 and TRBJ2-1; TRBD1 agrees at 9 bases. Trimming removed 0 bases from V and 6 bases from J; junction bases left unmatched: 6. CDR3 length equals 16 residues. Germline V gene lookup returns CDR1 MNHNS and CDR2 SASEGT. The CDR3 nucleotides are TGTGCCAGCAGTGAAGCCCCTCCGGACAGGGGCAATGAGCAGTTCTTC. Amino acid sequence: CASSEAPPDRGNEQFF.

The V gene is TRBV30, the J gene TRBJ1-3; D not certain. This CDR3 has 13 amino acids. Trimming took off 8 bases at V and 2 bases at J, with 13 bases between the two ends. Germline V gene lookup returns CDR1 GTSNPN and CDR2 SVGIG (reference sequence). CDR3: CALQEGAGNTIYF. The CDR3 DNA is TGTGCCCTCCAGGAGGGCGCTGGAAACACCATATATTTT.

V and J are TRBV14 and TRBJ2-7; 7 bases match TRBD2. The germline V gene encodes CDR1 SGHDN and CDR2 FVKESK. This CDR3 spans 15 amino acids. Trimming at V came to 3 bases and at J to 7 bases, leaving 12 bases not matched to a gene. The CDR3 DNA follows: TGTGCCAGCAGCCAGCGACTAGCAGGGAGAAGGGAGCAGTACTTC. Protein: CASSQRLAGRREQYF. Full variable domain (outside the CDR3, taken from reference TRBV14 and TRBJ2-7): EAGVTQFPSHSVIEKGQTVTLRCDPISGHDNLYWYRRVMGKEIKFLLHFVKESKQDESGMPNNRFLAERTGGTYSTLKVQPAELEDSGVYFCASSQRLAGRREQYFGPGTRLTVT.

V gene TRBV28 combines with J gene TRBJ1-5, with D hard to call. V was clipped by 6 bases and J by 1 base, with 16 bases between them. Germline CDR1 reads MDHEN; CDR2 reads SYDVKM. The CDR3 is 16 residues long. CDR3 residues: CASSPRGSGSNQPQHF. For the CDR3, the DNA is TGTGCCAGCAGCCCGCGCGGGTCCGGGAGCAATCAGCCCCAGCATTTT. The full variable domain, with the rest looked up from reference TRBV28 and TRBJ1-5, is DVKVTQSSRYLVKRTGEKVFLECVQDMDHENMFWYRQDPGLGLRLIYFSYDVKMKEKGDIPEGYSVSREKKERFSLILESASTNQTSMYLCASSPRGSGSNQPQHFGDGTRLSIL.

The chain couples TRBV5-1 to TRBJ2-5, with TRBD2 matching over 11 bases. V dropped 4 bases and J dropped 2; count of bases not matched to a gene: 4. Per germline, CDR1 SGHRS and CDR2 YFSETQ. The CDR3 extends over 15 amino acids. This CDR3 is CASSQGTSGQETQYF. The CDR3 nucleotides read TGCGCCAGCAGCCAGGGGACTAGCGGACAAGAGACCCAGTACTTC.